The rows below give T cell receptor beta chains drawn from one sample of a study of blood T cell repertoires in COVID-19. Data came from immunoSEQ multiplex PCR; TCRdb stores just in-frame clones and leaves some out. The sample comprises 140,000 or so clones, about nine tenths of which are singletons, and about 11% rests with the top ten. Sequencing was carried out using PBMCs or T cells enriched from blood (not recorded which). All receptors come from a man between 60 and 75 years old who had recovered from COVID-19. Both conserved end residues are part of each CDR3. Size values are once, few and many counts, or a class for expanded clones, and some rows have none.

clone_size: .; j_call: TRBJ1-2; v_call: TRBV7-8; cdr3_aa: CASSPRQGWGGYTF
clone_size: .; j_call: TRBJ1-1; v_call: TRBV6-4; cdr3_aa: CASSADRENTEAFF
clone_size: .; j_call: TRBJ2-3; v_call: TRBV5-4; cdr3_aa: CASSLRRDSNTDTQYF
clone_size: .; j_call: TRBJ1-2; v_call: TRBV18; cdr3_aa: CASSPDRGSRGYTF
clone_size: .; j_call: TRBJ2-5; v_call: TRBV24-1; cdr3_aa: CATSGGVQETQYF
clone_size: once; j_call: TRBJ2-7; v_call: TRBV6-5; cdr3_aa: CASSYAGRFVDEQYF
clone_size: .; j_call: TRBJ2-7; v_call: TRBV7-8; cdr3_aa: CASSRGAVGYEQYF
clone_size: .; j_call: TRBJ1-2; v_call: TRBV7-3; cdr3_aa: CASSDRGNYGYTF
clone_size: .; j_call: TRBJ2-7; v_call: TRBV18; cdr3_aa: CASSPPSGKGYEQYF
clone_size: .; j_call: TRBJ2-1; v_call: TRBV29-1; cdr3_aa: CSDRLAAYNEQFF
clone_size: .; j_call: TRBJ2-2; v_call: TRBV28; cdr3_aa: CASSLGGGAGELFF
clone_size: .; j_call: TRBJ1-5; v_call: TRBV3-1/TRBV3-2; cdr3_aa: CASSQGDRGLYQPQHF
clone_size: .; j_call: TRBJ2-2; v_call: TRBV24-1; cdr3_aa: CATGSPTNTGELFF
clone_size: .; j_call: TRBJ2-5; v_call: TRBV7-7; cdr3_aa: CASSLNRKETQYF
clone_size: .; j_call: TRBJ1-1; v_call: TRBV13; cdr3_aa: CASSLGQVPNTEAFF
clone_size: .; j_call: TRBJ1-2; v_call: TRBV12-3/TRBV12-4; cdr3_aa: CASGQANYGYTF
clone_size: .; j_call: TRBJ2-7; v_call: TRBV7-3; cdr3_aa: CASSLTPRGRHEQYF